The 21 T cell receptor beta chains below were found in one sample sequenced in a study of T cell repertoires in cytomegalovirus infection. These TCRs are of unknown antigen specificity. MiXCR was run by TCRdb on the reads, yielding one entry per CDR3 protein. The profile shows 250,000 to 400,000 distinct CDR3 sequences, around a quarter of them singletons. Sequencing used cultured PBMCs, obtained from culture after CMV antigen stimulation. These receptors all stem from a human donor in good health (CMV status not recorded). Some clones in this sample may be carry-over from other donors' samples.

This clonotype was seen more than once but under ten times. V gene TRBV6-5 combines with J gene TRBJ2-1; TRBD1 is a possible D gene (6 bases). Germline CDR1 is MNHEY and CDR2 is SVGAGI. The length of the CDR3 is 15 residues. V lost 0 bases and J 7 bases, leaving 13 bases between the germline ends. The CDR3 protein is CASSYSTAGANEQFF. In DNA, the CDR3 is TGTGCCAGCAGTTACTCGACGGCAGGGGCGAATGAGCAGTTCTTC.

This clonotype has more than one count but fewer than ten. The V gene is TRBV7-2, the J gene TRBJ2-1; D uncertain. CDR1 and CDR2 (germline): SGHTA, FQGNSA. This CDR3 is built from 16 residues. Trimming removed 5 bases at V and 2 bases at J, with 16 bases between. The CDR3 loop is CASSPHLGTAYNEQFF. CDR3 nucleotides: TGTGCCAGCAGCCCGCATTTGGGAACAGCCTACAATGAGCAGTTCTTC.

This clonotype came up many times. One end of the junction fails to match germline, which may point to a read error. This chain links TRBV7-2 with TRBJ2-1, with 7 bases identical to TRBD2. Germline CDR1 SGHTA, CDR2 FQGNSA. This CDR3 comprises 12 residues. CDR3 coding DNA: TGTGCCAGCAGCTTAGGCCTTGGCGGGGGAAACTTC. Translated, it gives CASSLGLGGGNF.

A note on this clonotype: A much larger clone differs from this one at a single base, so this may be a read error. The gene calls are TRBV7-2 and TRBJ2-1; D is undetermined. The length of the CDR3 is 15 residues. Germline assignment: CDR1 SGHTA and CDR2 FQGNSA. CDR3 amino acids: CDSSLTGGRYNEQFF. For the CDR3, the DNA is TGTGACAGCAGCTTAACTGGCGGACGATACAATGAGCAGTTCTTC.

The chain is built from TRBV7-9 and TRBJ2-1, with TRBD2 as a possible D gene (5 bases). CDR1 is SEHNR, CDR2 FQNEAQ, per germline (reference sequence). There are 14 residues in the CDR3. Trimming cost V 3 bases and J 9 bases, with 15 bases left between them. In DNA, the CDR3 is TGTGCCAGCAGCTTGGGGTTGGTGAGCGGTGAGCAGTTCTTC. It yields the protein CASSLGLVSGEQFF. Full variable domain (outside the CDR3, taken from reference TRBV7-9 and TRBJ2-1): DTGVSQNPRHKITKRGQNVTFRCDPISEHNRLYWYRQTLGQGPEFLTYFQNEAQLEKSRLLSDRFSAERPKGSFSTLEIQRTEQGDSAMYLCASSLGLVSGEQFFGPGTRLTVL.

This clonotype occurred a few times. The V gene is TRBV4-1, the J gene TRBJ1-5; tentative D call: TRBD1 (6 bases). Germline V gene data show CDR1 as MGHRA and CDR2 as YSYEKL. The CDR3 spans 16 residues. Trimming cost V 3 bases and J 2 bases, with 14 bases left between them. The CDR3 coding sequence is TGCGCCAGCAGCCAGTGGGGGGCAGGTGGCAATCAGCCCCAGCATTTT. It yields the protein CASSQWGAGGNQPQHF.

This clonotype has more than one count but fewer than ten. CDR3 in amino acids: CASSLEDSFNQPQHF. The CDR3 coding sequence is TGTGCCAGCAGCTTAGAGGACAGTTTCAATCAGCCCCAGCATTTT. The genes are TRBV7-6 and TRBJ1-5, with D possibly TRBD1 on 6 matching bases. Germline V gene lookup returns CDR1 SGHVS and CDR2 FNYEAQ. CDR3 size: 15 residues. Trimming removed 1 base at V and 3 bases at J, with 10 bases between.

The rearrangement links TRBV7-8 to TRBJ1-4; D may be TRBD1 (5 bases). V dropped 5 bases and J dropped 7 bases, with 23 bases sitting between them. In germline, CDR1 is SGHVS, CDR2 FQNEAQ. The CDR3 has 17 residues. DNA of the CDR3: TGTGCCAGCAGCAAACGGGGACGGGGGATGGCGTTTGAAAAACTGTTTTTT. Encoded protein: CASSKRGRGMAFEKLFF.

For the CDR3, the DNA is TGTGCCAGCAGATCCACAGTGAACTATGGCTACACCTTC. Amino acid sequence: CASRSTVNYGYTF. The rearrangement uses TRBV6-2 or TRBV6-3 and TRBJ1-2, with D unclear. The CDR3 is 13 residues long. The V gene's germline CDR1 is MNHEY and CDR2 SVGEGT. Trimming pared 6 bases from V and 2 bases from J, leaving 10 bases between.

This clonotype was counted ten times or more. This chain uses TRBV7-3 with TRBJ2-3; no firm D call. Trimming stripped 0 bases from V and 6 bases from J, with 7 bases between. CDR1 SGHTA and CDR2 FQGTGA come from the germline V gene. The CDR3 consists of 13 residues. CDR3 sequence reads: CASSLTVIDTQYF. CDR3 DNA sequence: TGTGCCAGCAGCTTAACAGTCATTGATACGCAGTATTTT.

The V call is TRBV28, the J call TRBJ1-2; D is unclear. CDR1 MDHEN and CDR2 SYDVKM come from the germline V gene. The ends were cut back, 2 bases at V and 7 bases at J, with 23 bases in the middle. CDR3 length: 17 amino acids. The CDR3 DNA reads TGTGCCAGCAGTTTAGGAAAACTAGCGGGAGGGCCGTTTGGCTACACCTTC. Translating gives CASSLGKLAGGPFGYTF.

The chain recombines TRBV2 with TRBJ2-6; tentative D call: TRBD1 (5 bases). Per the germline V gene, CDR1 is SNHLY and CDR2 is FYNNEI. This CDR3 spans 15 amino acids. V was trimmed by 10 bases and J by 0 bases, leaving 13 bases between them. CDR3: CAKGTGSSGANVLTF. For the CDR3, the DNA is TGTGCCAAGGGCACAGGTAGCTCTGGGGCCAACGTCCTGACTTTC.

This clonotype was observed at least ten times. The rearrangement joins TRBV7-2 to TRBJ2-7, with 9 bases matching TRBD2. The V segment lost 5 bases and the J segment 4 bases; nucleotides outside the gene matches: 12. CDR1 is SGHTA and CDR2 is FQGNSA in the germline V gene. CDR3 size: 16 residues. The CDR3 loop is CASSPIPGLANYEQYF. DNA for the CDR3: TGTGCCAGCAGCCCTATCCCGGGACTAGCAAATTACGAGCAGTACTTC.

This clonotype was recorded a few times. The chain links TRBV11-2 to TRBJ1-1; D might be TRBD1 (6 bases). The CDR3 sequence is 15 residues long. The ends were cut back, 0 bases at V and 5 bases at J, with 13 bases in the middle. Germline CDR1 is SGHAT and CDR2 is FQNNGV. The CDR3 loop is CASSLDPLGGTEAFF. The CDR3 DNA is TGTGCCAGCAGCTTAGACCCTCTAGGGGGGACTGAAGCTTTCTTT.

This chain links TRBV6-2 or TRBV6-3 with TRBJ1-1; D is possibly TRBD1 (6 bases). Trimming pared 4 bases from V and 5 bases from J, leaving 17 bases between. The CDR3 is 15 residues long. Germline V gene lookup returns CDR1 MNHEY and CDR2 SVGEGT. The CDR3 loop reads CASSSLRGGGTEAFF. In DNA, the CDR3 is TGTGCCAGCAGTTCCCTTCGGGGAGGGGGGACTGAAGCTTTCTTT.

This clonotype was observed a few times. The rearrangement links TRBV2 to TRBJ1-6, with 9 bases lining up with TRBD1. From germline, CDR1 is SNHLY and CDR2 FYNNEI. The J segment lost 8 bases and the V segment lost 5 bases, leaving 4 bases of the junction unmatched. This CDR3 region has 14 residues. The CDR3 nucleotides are TGTGCCAGCAGTAACGACAGGGGGGATTCACCCCTCCACTTT. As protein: CASSNDRGDSPLHF.

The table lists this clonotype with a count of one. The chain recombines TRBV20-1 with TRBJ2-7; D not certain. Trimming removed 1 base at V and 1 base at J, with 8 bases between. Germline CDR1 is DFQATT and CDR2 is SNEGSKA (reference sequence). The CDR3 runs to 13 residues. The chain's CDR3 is CSARGPLSYEQYF. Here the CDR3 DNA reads TGCAGTGCTAGAGGGCCCTTATCCTACGAGCAGTACTTC.

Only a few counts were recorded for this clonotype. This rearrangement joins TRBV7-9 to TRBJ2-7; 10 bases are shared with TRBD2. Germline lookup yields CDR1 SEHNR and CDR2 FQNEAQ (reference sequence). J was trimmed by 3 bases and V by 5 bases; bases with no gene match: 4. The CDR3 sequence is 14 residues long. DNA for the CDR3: TGTGCCAGCAGCCTCGGGACTAGCGACTACGAGCAGTACGTC. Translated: CASSLGTSDYEQYV.

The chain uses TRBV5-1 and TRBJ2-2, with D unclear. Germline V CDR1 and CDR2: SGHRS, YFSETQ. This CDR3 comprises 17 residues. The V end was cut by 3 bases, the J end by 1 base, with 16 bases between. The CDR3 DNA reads TGCGCCAGCAGCTCTCAGGCGATGGGGTTGAACACCGGGGAGCTGTTTTTT. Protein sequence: CASSSQAMGLNTGELFF.

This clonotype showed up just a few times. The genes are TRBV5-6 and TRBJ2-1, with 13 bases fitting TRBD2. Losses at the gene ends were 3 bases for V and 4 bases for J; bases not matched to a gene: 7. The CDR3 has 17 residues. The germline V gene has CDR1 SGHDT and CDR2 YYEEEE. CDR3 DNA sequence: TGTGCCAGCAGCTGGGGACCGGGACTAGCGGGGTACAATGAGCAGTTCTTC. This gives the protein CASSWGPGLAGYNEQFF.

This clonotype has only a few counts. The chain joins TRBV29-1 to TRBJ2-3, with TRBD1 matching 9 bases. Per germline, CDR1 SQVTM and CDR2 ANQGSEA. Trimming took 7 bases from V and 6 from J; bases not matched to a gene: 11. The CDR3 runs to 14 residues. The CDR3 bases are TGCAGCGGCACACCACAGGGGGCGATTGATACGCAGTATTTT. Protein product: CSGTPQGAIDTQYF.